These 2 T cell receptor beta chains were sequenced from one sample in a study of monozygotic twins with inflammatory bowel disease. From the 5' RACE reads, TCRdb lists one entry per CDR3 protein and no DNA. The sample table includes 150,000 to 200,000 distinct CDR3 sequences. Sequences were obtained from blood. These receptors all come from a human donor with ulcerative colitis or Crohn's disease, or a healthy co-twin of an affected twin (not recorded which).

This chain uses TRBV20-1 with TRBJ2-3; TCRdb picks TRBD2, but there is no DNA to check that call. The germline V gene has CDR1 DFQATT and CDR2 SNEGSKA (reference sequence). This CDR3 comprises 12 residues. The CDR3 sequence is CSAGPGTSGALF.

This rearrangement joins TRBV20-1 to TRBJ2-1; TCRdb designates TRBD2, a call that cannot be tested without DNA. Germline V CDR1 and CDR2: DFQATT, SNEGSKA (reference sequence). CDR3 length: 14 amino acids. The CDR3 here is CSASKSSLGDEQFF.